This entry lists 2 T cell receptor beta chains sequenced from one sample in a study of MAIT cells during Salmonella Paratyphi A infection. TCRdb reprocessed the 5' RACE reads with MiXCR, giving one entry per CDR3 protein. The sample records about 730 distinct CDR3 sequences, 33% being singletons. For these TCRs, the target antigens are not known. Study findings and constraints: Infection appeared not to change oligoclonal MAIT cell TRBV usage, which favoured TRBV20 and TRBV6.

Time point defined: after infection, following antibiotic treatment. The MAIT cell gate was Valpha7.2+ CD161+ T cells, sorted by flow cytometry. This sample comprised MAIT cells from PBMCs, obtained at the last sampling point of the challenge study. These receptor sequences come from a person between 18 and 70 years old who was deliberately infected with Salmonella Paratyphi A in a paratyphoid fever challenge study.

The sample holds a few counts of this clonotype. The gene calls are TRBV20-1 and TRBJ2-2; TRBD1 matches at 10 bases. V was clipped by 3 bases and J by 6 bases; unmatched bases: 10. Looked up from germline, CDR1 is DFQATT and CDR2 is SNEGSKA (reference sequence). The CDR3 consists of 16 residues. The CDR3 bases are TGCAGTGCTAGTGACCCCGGGACAGGGGATTCCGGGGAGCTGTTTTTT. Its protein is CSASDPGTGDSGELFF.

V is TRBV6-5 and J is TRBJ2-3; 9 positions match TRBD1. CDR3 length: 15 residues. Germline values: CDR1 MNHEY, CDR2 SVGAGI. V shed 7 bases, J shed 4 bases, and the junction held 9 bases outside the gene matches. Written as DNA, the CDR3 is TGTGCCAGCACCCCGGGGACAGGGACCCCAGATACGCAGTATTTT. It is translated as CASTPGTGTPDTQYF.